The rows below give T cell receptor beta chains drawn from one sample of a study of blood T cell repertoires in COVID-19. Sequencing used immunoSEQ multiplex PCR; TCRdb keeps in-frame clones, though not all of them. Of 200,000 to 300,000 clones in the sample, roughly nine tenths were seen once. Sample: peripheral blood. The receptors shown here come from a middle-aged man who had recovered from COVID-19. CDR3s leave out the opening cysteine and the closing phenylalanine or tryptophan. Fields, in order: CDR3 length, V gene, clone size, J gene, CDR3 protein. Clone size appears in some rows only: once, few, many, or a class for an expanded clone.

15	TRBV28	.	TRBJ2-7	ASNSNRALTTPYEQY
13	TRBV5-4	.	TRBJ2-5	ASSLDSGRAETQY
14	TRBV2	few	TRBJ1-3	ASSGRDPGDGNTIY
11	TRBV5-1	.	TRBJ1-4	ASSFLGQEKLF
13	TRBV9	.	TRBJ1-3	ASSPDRFSGNTIY
14	TRBV2	once	TRBJ2-5	ASSTPREGPGETQY
13	TRBV2	.	TRBJ2-1	ASSTGLADLNEQF
12	TRBV12-5	.	TRBJ2-1	ASGLGLGGNEQF
12	TRBV7-8	.	TRBJ1-2	ASNLGGLNYGYT
12	TRBV28	.	TRBJ2-7	ASSPPDGFYEQY
13	TRBV7-3	.	TRBJ1-1	ASSLIRGSNTEAF
13	TRBV5-5	.	TRBJ1-2	ASSRGQGAFYGYT
15	TRBV7-2	.	TRBJ2-3	ASSLLPGGRNTDTQY
14	TRBV7-9	.	TRBJ2-1	ASSSPGLAGGNEQF
13	TRBV6-5	few	TRBJ2-7	ASSPDRPGSYEQY